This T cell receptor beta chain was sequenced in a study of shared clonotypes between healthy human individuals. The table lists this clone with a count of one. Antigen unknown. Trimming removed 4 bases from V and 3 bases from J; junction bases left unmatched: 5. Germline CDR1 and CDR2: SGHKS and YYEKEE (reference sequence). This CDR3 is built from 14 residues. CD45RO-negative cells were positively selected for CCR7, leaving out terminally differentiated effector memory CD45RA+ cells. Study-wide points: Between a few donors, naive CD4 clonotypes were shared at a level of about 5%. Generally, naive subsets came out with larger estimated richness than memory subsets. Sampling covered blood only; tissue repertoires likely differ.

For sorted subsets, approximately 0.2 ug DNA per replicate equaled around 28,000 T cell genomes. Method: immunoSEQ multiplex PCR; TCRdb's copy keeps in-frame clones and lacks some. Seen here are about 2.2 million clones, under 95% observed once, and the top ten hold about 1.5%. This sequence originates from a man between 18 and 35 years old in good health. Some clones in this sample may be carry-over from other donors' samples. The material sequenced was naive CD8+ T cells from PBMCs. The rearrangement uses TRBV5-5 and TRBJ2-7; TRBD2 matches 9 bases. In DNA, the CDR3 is TGTGCCAGCAGCCCCACTAGCGGGTTCTACGAGCAGTACTTC. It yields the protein CASSPTSGFYEQYF. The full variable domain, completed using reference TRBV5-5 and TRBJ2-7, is DAGVTQSPTHLIKTRGQQVTLRCSPISGHKSVSWYQQVLGQGPQFIFQYYEKEERGRGNFPDRFSARQFPNYSSELNVNALLLGDSALYLCASSPTSGFYEQYFGPGTRLTVT.